Listed below are T cell receptor beta chains from one sample, sequenced in a study of CD8 T cells in Susac syndrome. In TCRdb, the immunoSEQ multiplex PCR reads were re-called with MiXCR into one record per CDR3 protein. The profile shows about 280,000 distinct CDR3 sequences, 80% to 90% of them singletons. The sequenced sample consisted of CD8+ T cells from PBMCs. These receptor sequences come from a human donor with multiple sclerosis. Each CDR3 is given with its conserved first and last residue. A D gene is named only where the DNA matches it firmly. Expanded clones are given a class, and other clones once, few, many or no size at all.

d_call	j_call	v_call	cdr3_length	clone_size	cdr3_nt	cdr3_aa
-	TRBJ2-1	TRBV9	16	once	TGTGCCAGCAGCGTAGATGGGGGAAGCTCCTACAATGAGCAGTTCTTC	CASSVDGGSSYNEQFF
TRBD1	TRBJ1-2	TRBV28	13	-	TGTGCCAGCAGGCGACAGGGGGCTCGGGGCTACACCTTC	CASRRQGARGYTF
TRBD1	TRBJ2-4	TRBV27	14	-	TGTGCCAGCAGTCCAGTACGACAGGGGTACATTCAGTACTTC	CASSPVRQGYIQYF
-	TRBJ1-5	TRBV5-6	13	-	TGTGCCAGCAGCTGGGGGATTGATCAGCCCCAGCATTTT	CASSWGIDQPQHF
TRBD2	TRBJ2-7	TRBV20-1	17	-	TGCAGTGCTAGAGCGAAACTAGCGGGAGGGAGAGGGTACGAGCAGTACTTC	CSARAKLAGGRGYEQYF
-	TRBJ1-5	TRBV10-3	16	-	TGTGCCATCAGTGAGTCCCTTCGGCAGGGGAATCAGCCCCAGCATTTT	CAISESLRQGNQPQHF
TRBD2	TRBJ2-2	TRBV20-1	17	once	TGCAGTGCTAGAGATGAAATAGCGGGATGGGGCACCGGGGAGCTGTTTTTT	CSARDEIAGWGTGELFF
TRBD2	TRBJ2-5	TRBV7-3	17	-	TGTGCCAGCAGCCCAAGGGGGCTAGCGGGAGGGCGCGAGACCCAGTACTTC	CASSPRGLAGGRETQYF
-	TRBJ1-2	TRBV27	13	-	TGTGCCAGCAGTCCGCGGGCCTACTATGGCTACACCTTC	CASSPRAYYGYTF
TRBD1	TRBJ1-1	TRBV27	14	-	TGTGCCAGCACGGACAGGGGCTGGAACACTGAAGCTTTCTTT	CASTDRGWNTEAFF
-	TRBJ2-7	TRBV7-9	14	-	TGTGCCAGCAGCGGCGGCCCCGGGGCCGGCGAGCAGTACTTC	CASSGGPGAGEQYF
TRBD2	TRBJ2-3	TRBV7-9	17	-	TGTGCCAGCAGCTCCCCGACTAGCGGGAGGGGCGGAGATACGCAGTATTTT	CASSSPTSGRGGDTQYF
-	TRBJ1-6	TRBV9	15	once	TGTGCCAGCAGCCTTACCGGGACTTATAATTCACCCCTCCACTTT	CASSLTGTYNSPLHF
-	TRBJ2-1	TRBV27	14	-	TGTGCCAGCAGTTTATCGAGCAGACATAATGAGCAGTTCTTC	CASSLSSRHNEQFF
-	TRBJ2-2	TRBV28	16	-	TGTGCCAGCAGTTTAAGGTGGATCGGGAACACCGGGGAGCTGTTTTTT	CASSLRWIGNTGELFF
TRBD2	TRBJ2-5	TRBV9	15	-	TGTGCCAGCAGCGGACTAGCGGGAGCCAGGGAGACCCAGTACTTC	CASSGLAGARETQYF
TRBD2	TRBJ2-1	TRBV7-6	17	-	TGTGCCAGCAGCCAAAACCTACTAGCGGGAGGGCCGAATGAGCAGTTCTTC	CASSQNLLAGGPNEQFF
TRBD1	TRBJ2-7	TRBV10-3	16	-	TGTGCCATCAGAGTCTCCGGCCGGGACAGAGGTTACGAGCAGTACTTC	CAIRVSGRDRGYEQYF
-	TRBJ2-4	TRBV12-3/TRBV12-4	12	-	TGTGCCAGCAGTGAAGACAGCCCTGTTCAGTACTTC	CASSEDSPVQYF
-	TRBJ1-5	TRBV4-1	14	-	TGCGCCAGCAGCCAAGTAAATAGCAATCAGCCCCAGCATTTT	CASSQVNSNQPQHF
-	TRBJ1-2	TRBV5-1	13	-	TGCGCCAGCAGCTTCAATAAAATCTATGGCTACACCTTC	CASSFNKIYGYTF
-	TRBJ2-7	TRBV28	14	-	TGTGCCAGCAGGCCAGGGGATAGCTCCTACGAGCAGTACTTC	CASRPGDSSYEQYF
-	TRBJ2-7	TRBV6-5	15	-	TGTGCCAGCAGGAAAAGGGAGGCCAGTCCTTACGAGCAGTACTTC	CASRKREASPYEQYF
-	TRBJ2-5	TRBV6-1	17	-	TGTGCCGCCAGCAGTGAAGCTGAGACCTGGAGGGAAGAGACCCAGTACTTC	CAASSEAETWREETQYF
TRBD1	TRBJ1-5	TRBV7-8	15	once	TGTGCCAGCAGCCGCAACGACAGGGGTAAATGGCCCCAGCATTTT	CASSRNDRGKWPQHF
-	TRBJ2-1	TRBV7-3	16	-	TGTGCCAGCAGCTTAGTCCGGCGGGACTCCTACAATGAGCAGTTCTTC	CASSLVRRDSYNEQFF
-	TRBJ2-2	TRBV7-9	17	-	TGTGCCAGCAGCTCCTTGGACTGGGAATCGAACACCGGGGAGCTGTTTTTT	CASSSLDWESNTGELFF
-	TRBJ2-7	TRBV11-2	15	-	TGTGCCAGCAGCTTAGGGTTTCCGCGGGACTACGAGCAGTACTTC	CASSLGFPRDYEQYF
-	TRBJ2-3	TRBV5-5	17	-	TGTGCCAGCAGCTTGGCTAGGAGGGATACCCCCGTGGATACGCAGTATTTT	CASSLARRDTPVDTQYF
-	TRBJ2-7	TRBV7-2	14	-	TGTGCCAGCAGCTTAGGACGGATTTCCTACGAGCAGTACTTC	CASSLGRISYEQYF
-	TRBJ1-2	TRBV12-3/TRBV12-4	13	few	TGTGCCAGCAGTCTACAGGGTAACTATGGCTACACCTTC	CASSLQGNYGYTF